The clone carrying this T cell receptor beta chain was seen ten or more times. CDR3 length equals 14 residues. CDR1 and CDR2 (germline): GTSNPN, SVGIG (reference sequence). V lost 2 bases and J lost 7, with 18 bases in between. The sample belongs to a study of human T cells and chemical hapten exposure. Study overall: On the upper back, patch tests were applied with 0.01% DPC and read at 6 days.

TCRdb reprocessed the RACE reads via MiXCR and lists one record per CDR3 protein. The table includes about 380,000 distinct CDR3 sequences, nearly 5% detected once. The time point was: patch test 1, 2 weeks after DPC sensitization. Treatment noted: therapeutic diphenylcyclopropenone sensitization with weekly scalp DPC. Suited to DPC and affected by alopecia, the donors ranged from 18 to 70 years old. The V and J genes are TRBV30 and TRBJ2-7, with D maybe TRBD2 (6 bases). Material: whole blood, obtained in connection with sensitization to the hapten diphenylcyclopropenone (DPC). The TCR sequence derives from a woman aged 50 to 60 with alopecia areata. Some clones in this sample may be carry-over from other donors' samples. The CDR3 nucleotides read TGTGCCTGGAGTTCCGAGGTTCGGGCGGGGGAGCAGTACTTC. Its protein product is CAWSSEVRAGEQYF. The variable domain in full, completed from reference TRBV30 and TRBJ2-7, reads SQTIHQWPATLVQPVGSPLSLECTVEGTSNPNLYWYRQAAGRGLQLLFYSVGIGQISSEVPQNLSASRPQDRQFILSSKKLLLSDSGFYLCAWSSEVRAGEQYFGPGTRLTVT.